This entry is about one TCR beta chain. Its antigen remains unknown. The data were taken from a study of T cells in localized non-small cell lung cancer. Study-level results: Of the top 100 tumor clones, median around 62 were in adjacent lung, over 25 among its top 100. Uninvolved adjacent lung had more T cell clonality than any other tissue, topping tumor. Greater blood T cell density accompanied longer overall survival. Because researchers sequenced only one region of the tumor, heterogeneity is still possible.

The protocol was immunoSEQ multiplex PCR, while the TCRdb copy is restricted to in-frame clones and leaves out a portion. The sample shows approximately 1,300 clones, 23% of them seen only once. V was clipped by 5 bases and J by 9 bases; unmatched bases: 10. The CDR3 runs to 14 residues. CDR1 and CDR2 from the germline V gene are SGHNT and YENEEA. Sequenced here: lung tumor tissue, sampled before any cancer treatment. The rearrangement links TRBV11-3 to TRBJ2-1; 7 bases are a match to TRBD2. The sequence derives from a man aged 40 to 69 with stage III lung adenocarcinoma. This CDR3 reads CASSLSGKEGEQFF. In DNA, the CDR3 is TGTGCCAGCAGCCTGAGCGGGAAAGAGGGTGAGCAGTTCTTC.